This TCR beta chain was identified in a study of CD8 T cells in ankylosing spondylitis. The study, taken as a whole, reports: Significant enrichment of disease-linked clones was reportedly seen in matched ankylosing spondylitis synovial fluid. Disease-linked clones bore a CD8+ phenotype and were relatively rare in peripheral blood.

Germline CDR1 and CDR2: LNHNV and YYDKDF (reference sequence). The CDR3 is 13 residues long. The ends lost 5 bases at V and 6 bases at J; junction bases unmatched: 4. TCRdb used MiXCR to reprocess the 5' RACE reads, holding one entry per CDR3 protein. The table shows about 310,000 distinct CDR3 sequences, with less than 25% occurring only once. About this clonotype: Its antigen is undetermined.

Sequenced: blood, either unsorted or a sorted T cell fraction (not recorded which). The chain combines TRBV15 with TRBJ1-5; 7 nucleotides line up with TRBD1. The sequence was collected from a female donor with ankylosing spondylitis or in good health (not recorded which). In nucleotides, the CDR3 is TGTGCCACCAGCGGGACAGCGTCTCAGCCCCAGCATTTT. This encodes CATSGTASQPQHF.